This T cell receptor beta chain was recorded in a study of blood T cell repertoires in COVID-19. All enrollees were roughly 18 to 90 years old and from some 24 US areas. TCRdb's table, derived via immunoSEQ multiplex PCR, lists solely in-frame clones and lacks some. The sample shows about 270,000 clones, about 88% of them seen only once. The CDR3 is 14 residues long. Germline V gene lookup returns CDR1 MNHEY and CDR2 SMNVEV (reference sequence). Trimming took off 5 bases at V and 5 bases at J, with 16 bases between the two ends. This clone appeared once. The sample consisted of PBMCs or T cells enriched from blood (not recorded which). The TCR was taken from a woman aged 45-65 years who had recovered from COVID-19. The gene calls are TRBV27 and TRBJ2-7; D may be TRBD2 (6 bases). The CDR3 region is CASSPLAGSDEQYF. In DNA, the CDR3 is TGTGCCAGCAGTCCCTTGGCGGGATCGGACGAGCAGTACTTC.